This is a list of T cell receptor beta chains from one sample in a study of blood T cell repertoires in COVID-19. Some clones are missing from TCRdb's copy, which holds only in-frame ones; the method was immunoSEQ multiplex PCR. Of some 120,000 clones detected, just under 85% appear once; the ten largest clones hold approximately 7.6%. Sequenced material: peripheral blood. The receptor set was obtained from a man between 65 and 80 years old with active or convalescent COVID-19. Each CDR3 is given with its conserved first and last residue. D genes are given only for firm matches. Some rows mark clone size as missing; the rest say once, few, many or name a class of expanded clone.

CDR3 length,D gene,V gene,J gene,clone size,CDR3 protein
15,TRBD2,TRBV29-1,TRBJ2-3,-,CSVVRLAGVSDTQYF
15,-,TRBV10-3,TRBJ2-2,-,CAITRGQQNTGELFF
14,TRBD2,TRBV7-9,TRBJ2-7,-,CASSPGTSGPEQYF
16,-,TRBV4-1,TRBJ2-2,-,CASSQTGTPNTGELFF
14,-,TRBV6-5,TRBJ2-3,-,CASSSRHSTDTQYF
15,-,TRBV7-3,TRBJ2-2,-,CASSLNIGGTGELFF
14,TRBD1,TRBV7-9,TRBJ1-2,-,CASSLEGQGYGYTF
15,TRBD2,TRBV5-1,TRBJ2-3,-,CASSGGLAITDTQYF
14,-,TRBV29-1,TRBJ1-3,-,CSVDFRGSGNTIYF
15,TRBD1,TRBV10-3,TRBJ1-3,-,CASRDRETSGNTIYF
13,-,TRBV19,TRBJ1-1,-,CASKSAVGTEAFF
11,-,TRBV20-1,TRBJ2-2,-,CSASGSGELFF
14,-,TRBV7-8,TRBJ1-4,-,CASSLASGYEKLFF
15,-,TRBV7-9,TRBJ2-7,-,CASSAQGGSGYEQYF
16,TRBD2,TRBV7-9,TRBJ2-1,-,CASSSRLAGEANEQFF
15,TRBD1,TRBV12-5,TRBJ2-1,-,CASGRDRGVYNEQFF
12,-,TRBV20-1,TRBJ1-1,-,CSASRGNTEAFF
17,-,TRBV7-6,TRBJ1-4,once,CASSLYPSGGDNEKLFF
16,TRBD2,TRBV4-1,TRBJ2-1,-,CASRPLWREGRNEQFF
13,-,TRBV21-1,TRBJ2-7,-,CASSATDSYEQYF
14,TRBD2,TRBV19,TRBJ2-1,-,CASKRGDSYNEQFF
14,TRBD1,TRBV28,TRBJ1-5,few,CASSKQGARQPQHF
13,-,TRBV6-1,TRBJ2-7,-,CASSERSGYEQYF
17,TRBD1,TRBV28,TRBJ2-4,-,CASTPGQGRGGNNIQYF
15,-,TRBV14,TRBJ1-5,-,CASSQEIQVEQPQHF
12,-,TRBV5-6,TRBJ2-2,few,CASSFDTGELFF
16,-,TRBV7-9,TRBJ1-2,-,CASSGVPQGSGYGYTF
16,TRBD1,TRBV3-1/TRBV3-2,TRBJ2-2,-,CASSQSGQGRTGELFF
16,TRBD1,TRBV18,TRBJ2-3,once,CASSRRTGGSTDTQYF
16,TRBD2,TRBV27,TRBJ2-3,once,CASSLLAGASTDTQYF
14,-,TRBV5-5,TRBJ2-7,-,CASSSRSVTYEQYF
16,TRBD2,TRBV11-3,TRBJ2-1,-,CASSKRLAEIYNEQFF
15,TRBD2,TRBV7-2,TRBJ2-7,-,CASTLSGTNPYEQYF
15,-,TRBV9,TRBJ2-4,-,CASSVTTGSKNIQYF
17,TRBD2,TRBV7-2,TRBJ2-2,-,CASSLGSGIGDTGELFF
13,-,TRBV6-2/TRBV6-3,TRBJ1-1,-,CASSYSRVTEAFF
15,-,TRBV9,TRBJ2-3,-,CASSVGGSDSDTQYF
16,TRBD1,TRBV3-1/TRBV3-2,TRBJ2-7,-,CASSHTPTGHYYEQYF
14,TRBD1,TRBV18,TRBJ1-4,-,CASSPDRGRVELFF